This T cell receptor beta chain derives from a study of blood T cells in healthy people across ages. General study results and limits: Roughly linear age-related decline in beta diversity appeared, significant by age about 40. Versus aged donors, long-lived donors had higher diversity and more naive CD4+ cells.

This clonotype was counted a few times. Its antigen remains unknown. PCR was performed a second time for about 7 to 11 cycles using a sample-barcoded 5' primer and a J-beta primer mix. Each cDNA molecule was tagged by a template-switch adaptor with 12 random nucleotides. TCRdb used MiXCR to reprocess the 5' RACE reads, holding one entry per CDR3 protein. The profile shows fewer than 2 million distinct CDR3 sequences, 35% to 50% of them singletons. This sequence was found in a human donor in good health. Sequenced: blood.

The CDR3 sequence: CASSTSGTPSYEQYF. CDR3 DNA: TGTGCCAGCAGCACCTCCGGGACACCTTCCTACGAGCAGTACTTC. V is TRBV7-9 and J is TRBJ2-7, with D possibly TRBD1 on 6 matching bases. Germline loops: CDR1 SEHNR, CDR2 FQNEAQ (reference sequence). This CDR3 is 15 amino acids long. V was clipped by 5 bases and J by 1 base, with 15 bases between them. The full variable domain, completed using reference TRBV7-9 and TRBJ2-7, is DTGVSQNPRHKITKRGQNVTFRCDPISEHNRLYWYRQTLGQGPEFLTYFQNEAQLEKSRLLSDRFSAERPKGSFSTLEIQRTEQGDSAMYLCASSTSGTPSYEQYFGPGTRLTVT.